This paragraph reports one TCR beta chain. In the authors' methods: Estimates of nucleated cell counts were drawn from the amplification of reference gene primers. Measured with immunoSEQ multiplex PCR; TCRdb has only the in-frame clones, and not every one. Clone size and V and J calls were adopted from that table, with D and trimming inferred from the DNA. This sample carries 250,000 to 350,000 clones, about 90% of them seen once, and the ten largest clones take approximately 2.2%. The data stem from a study of blood T cell repertoires in COVID-19. About the research overall: Samples representing acute and convalescent COVID-19 were sourced from the United States, Italy and Spain. PBMCs, B-cell-depleted T cells, or T cells were the source of the cDNA or gDNA that made up the material.

V gave up 5 bases and J gave up 3 bases, with 16 bases separating them. CDR3 length: 15 amino acids. Per the germline V gene, CDR1 is MDHEN and CDR2 is SYDVKM. Sample: peripheral blood. This TCR was sampled from a woman aged 30 to 39 who had recovered from COVID-19. The chain uses TRBV28 and TRBJ1-1; the D gene is possibly TRBD1 (5 bases). CDR3 residues: CASSRPGRVHTEAFF. The CDR3 bases are TGTGCCAGCAGTCGCCCGGGCAGGGTTCACACTGAAGCTTTCTTT.